The rows below give T cell receptor beta chains drawn from one sample of a study of blood T cell repertoires in COVID-19. Sequenced by immunoSEQ multiplex PCR; TCRdb stores in-frame clones only, minus some. The sample lists approximately 230,000 clones; 70% to 90% were seen once. What was sequenced was peripheral blood. These receptors were obtained from a man aged 30 to 39 who had recovered from COVID-19. Both conserved end residues are part of each CDR3. A D gene is named only where the DNA matches it firmly. A row's size may be missing; if present it is once, few, many or a size class.

TRBD1	TRBV10-3	TRBJ2-6	NA	TGTGCCAGCCAGGGGGGACAGGTACTCTCTGGGGCCAACGTCCTGACTTTC	CASQGGQVLSGANVLTF
TRBD1	TRBV3-1/TRBV3-2	TRBJ1-2	NA	TGTGCCAGCAGCTGGACAGGGAATGGCTACACCTTC	CASSWTGNGYTF
NA	TRBV4-1	TRBJ1-4	NA	TGCGCCAGCAGCCAAGGTCCGGAGTCCCCTAATGAAAAACTGTTTTTT	CASSQGPESPNEKLFF
TRBD2	TRBV13	TRBJ2-3	NA	TGTGCCAGCAGCTTAGGAGCGGGGGAAGAAGATACGCAGTATTTT	CASSLGAGEEDTQYF
TRBD2	TRBV5-6	TRBJ2-5	NA	TGTGCCAGCAGCAGGGGGGCTAGCGGGTCTCAAGAGACCCAGTACTTC	CASSRGASGSQETQYF
NA	TRBV11-2	TRBJ2-5	NA	TGTGCCAGCAGCTTACGACAGGCGGAGACCCAGTACTTC	CASSLRQAETQYF
TRBD1	TRBV6-5	TRBJ1-2	NA	TGTGCCAGCAGACCCGGACAGGGGGGTACCTATGGCTACACCTTC	CASRPGQGGTYGYTF
NA	TRBV6-1	TRBJ2-7	NA	TGTGCCAGCAGTGATCTAGCCGAGCAGTACTTC	CASSDLAEQYF
NA	TRBV7-9	TRBJ2-3	NA	TGTGCCAGCAGCTTGGGGCAGGGAAAGGATACGCAGTATTTT	CASSLGQGKDTQYF
TRBD1	TRBV6-6	TRBJ1-1	NA	TGTGCCAGCAGTTACTCAGGACAGGGGATGGTAGCTTTCTTT	CASSYSGQGMVAFF
TRBD2	TRBV7-2	TRBJ2-7	NA	TGTGCCAGCAGCCCCGAATTCGCGGGGGGCCCACTACGGGGGTACTTC	CASSPEFAGGPLRGYF
TRBD1	TRBV7-9	TRBJ1-6	NA	TGTGCCAGCAGCCGACACAGGGGGCAGGATTCACCCCTCCACTTT	CASSRHRGQDSPLHF
NA	TRBV12-5	TRBJ2-3	NA	TGTGCTAGCGCACTAGGAGGGTCAGATACGCAGTATTTT	CASALGGSDTQYF
TRBD1	TRBV7-9	TRBJ2-2	NA	TGTGCCAGCACCTCGACAGGGTTCGTCCGAACCGGGGAGCTGTTTTTT	CASTSTGFVRTGELFF
NA	TRBV10-2	TRBJ1-1	few	TGCGCCAGCAGGCACACAGGGACTGAAGCTTTCTTT	CASRHTGTEAFF
NA	TRBV6-5	TRBJ1-5	NA	TGTGCCAGCAGTTACTCGAGCCATCAGCCCCAGCATTTT	CASSYSSHQPQHF
NA	TRBV24-1	TRBJ1-2	NA	TGTGCCACCAGTGATGGACTTTCTAACTATGGCTACACCTTC	CATSDGLSNYGYTF
NA	TRBV24-1	TRBJ1-2	NA	TGTGCCACCAGTGATTCCGGGAGGGGGAGCTACACCTTC	CATSDSGRGSYTF
TRBD1	TRBV19	TRBJ2-5	NA	TGTGCCAGTGGACAGGGTTGGGCAGAGACCCAGTACTTC	CASGQGWAETQYF
TRBD1	TRBV20-1	TRBJ1-2	NA	TGCAGTGCTAGTACGACAGGGGGCTATGGCTACACCTTC	CSASTTGGYGYTF
NA	TRBV9	TRBJ1-2	few	TGTGCCAGCAGCCGGGGAGTGGTCGGGGGTTACTATGGCTACACCTTC	CASSRGVVGGYYGYTF
NA	TRBV6-4	TRBJ2-1	NA	TGTGCCAGCAGTTTCGGGACATCGATGAATGAGCAGTTCTTC	CASSFGTSMNEQFF
TRBD1	TRBV29-1	TRBJ1-1	NA	TGCAGCGTTGAAGAACAGGGGAGTCCCGAAGCTTTCTTT	CSVEEQGSPEAFF
TRBD2	TRBV2	TRBJ2-3	NA	TGTGCCAGCACCCTCATGGGACTAGCGTTCAGCACAGATACGCAGTATTTT	CASTLMGLAFSTDTQYF
TRBD1	TRBV10-1	TRBJ1-1	NA	TGCGCCAGCAGTGAGCCAGGGGGAAGTGCTGAAGCTTTCTTT	CASSEPGGSAEAFF
TRBD2	TRBV10-2	TRBJ2-1	once	TGCGCCAGCAGTGAGGGTGCTAGCGGGTTCTCGAGCTCCTACAATGAGCAGTTCTTC	CASSEGASGFSSSYNEQFF
TRBD1	TRBV9	TRBJ1-1	NA	TGTGCCAGCAGCGTAGCTGGACAGGGGGAAGCTTTCTTT	CASSVAGQGEAFF
NA	TRBV7-6	TRBJ2-7	NA	TGTGCCAGCAGCCCTGGACACGGGAGCTCCTACGAGCAGTACTTC	CASSPGHGSSYEQYF
TRBD1	TRBV10-3	TRBJ1-4	NA	TGTGCCATCAGTCCCGGGACAGGGGTCGAAAAACTGTTTTTT	CAISPGTGVEKLFF
TRBD1	TRBV2	TRBJ2-5	NA	TGTGCCAGCAGTGATCAGGGGGCCGTGGAGACCCAGTACTTC	CASSDQGAVETQYF
TRBD1	TRBV11-3	TRBJ1-2	NA	TGTGCCAGCAGCCAGGACAGGGAACCCTATGGCTACACCTTC	CASSQDREPYGYTF
TRBD2	TRBV12-3/TRBV12-4	TRBJ2-5	NA	TGTGCCAGCAAGGCCGGGGGGGAGACCCAGTACTTC	CASKAGGETQYF
NA	TRBV6-5	TRBJ2-7	NA	TGTGCCAGCTTAGTACAGGAAGAATCCTACGAGCAGTACTTC	CASLVQEESYEQYF
TRBD1	TRBV25-1	TRBJ1-4	NA	TGTGCCAGCAGTGAAAGGGCCCTCGGGACAGGGAATGAAAAACTGTTTTTT	CASSERALGTGNEKLFF
NA	TRBV7-2	TRBJ2-3	NA	TGTGCCAGCAGCTTTTTGACCGGGGGCACAGATACGCAGTATTTT	CASSFLTGGTDTQYF
TRBD1	TRBV29-1	TRBJ1-2	NA	TGCAGCGTTGAACCTGGACAGGGCGGCTATGGCTACACCTTC	CSVEPGQGGYGYTF
NA	TRBV19	TRBJ1-2	NA	TGTGCCAGTAGGCCAAACAGGGTCCCTAACTATGGCTACACCTTC	CASRPNRVPNYGYTF
TRBD1	TRBV4-2	TRBJ2-6	NA	TGTGCCAGCAGCCAAGATCTTAGAAGGGGGCAGAGCTCTGGGGCCAACGTCCTGACTTTC	CASSQDLRRGQSSGANVLTF
NA	TRBV7-9	TRBJ1-1	NA	TGTGCCAGCACCTCCGAGGGGGGGGCGACTGAAGCTTTCTTT	CASTSEGGATEAFF
NA	TRBV10-2	TRBJ1-2	NA	TGCGCCAGCAGTCTTGACAGAATTAACTATGGCTACACCTTC	CASSLDRINYGYTF
TRBD2	TRBV19	TRBJ2-3	NA	TGTGCCAGTAGTAGGTCTGGGCGGGGGGGCACAGATACGCAGTATTTT	CASSRSGRGGTDTQYF
NA	TRBV7-2	TRBJ1-5	NA	TGTGCCAGCAGCGTAGAAGGGGCAGGCAATCAGCCCCAGCATTTT	CASSVEGAGNQPQHF
NA	TRBV5-1	TRBJ1-1	NA	TGCGCCAGCTCCCGGGGTGTGGACACTGAAGCTTTCTTT	CASSRGVDTEAFF
NA	TRBV4-1	TRBJ2-7	NA	TGCGCCAGCAGCCAAGAAGCCCTGTCCTACGAGCAGTACTTC	CASSQEALSYEQYF
NA	TRBV19	TRBJ2-1	NA	TGTGCCAGCAACCACCCAGGCCATGAGCAGTTCTTC	CASNHPGHEQFF
TRBD2	TRBV14	TRBJ2-3	few	TGTGCCAGCGACCTAGCGGGCACAGATACGCAGTATTTT	CASDLAGTDTQYF
TRBD1	TRBV27	TRBJ1-5	NA	TGTGCCAGCAGGAATACAGGGGTGCAGCCCCAGCATTTT	CASRNTGVQPQHF
NA	TRBV2	TRBJ1-6	NA	TGTGCCAGCAGTGAAGCGAAGCAGGTCGGGGTTAATTCACCCCTCCACTTT	CASSEAKQVGVNSPLHF